This section outlines one T cell receptor beta chain sequence together with its context. Its antigen target is currently unknown. No much larger clone is present one base from it, and per-base qualities are unavailable. The CDR3, cysteine through phenylalanine, is 16 amino acids long. The kept DNA is CDR3 alone, 48 bases in frame from the first base. Clipping removes 6 bases from V and 4 bases from J, with 13 as the unmatched junction base count. CDR1 and CDR2 were assigned from the germline V gene as LGHNT and FRNRAP. TCRbeta CDR3 regions were amplified from genomic DNA using the immunoSEQ Assay, a bias-controlled multiplex PCR. The authors' pipeline ran thus. Within the assay, amplification of reference gene primers was used to estimate how many nucleated cells each sample contained. To quantify the absolute abundance of each unique TCRbeta CDR3 rearrangement, sequence reads were collapsed and filtered. For each sample, productive Simpson clonality was calculated by taking the square root of Simpson's diversity index across productive rearrangements. Entries here come from immuneACCESS through TCRdb and include only in-frame sequences with V and J called. Some clones fail to appear in such tables; in the studies checked, an unresolved V gene covers under half of the shortfall, and the cause of the remainder is unknown. The V and J calls and clone size are taken from that table; D and trimming were inferred from the DNA. This sample gives 300,000 to 450,000 clones in total; approximately 92% of them show up just once. Clones ranked in the top ten supply 0.9% to 1.1% of the sample.

The record originates from a study of blood T cell repertoires in COVID-19 (dated by TCRdb to the early 2020s). General notes on the study: Samples covering the acute and convalescent phases of COVID-19 were provided by collaborators in the United States, Italy and Spain. The prospective study material was composed of cDNA or gDNA derived from T cells, B-cell-depleted T cells, or PBMCs. The dataset comprised deeply sampled blood TCRbeta repertoires from subjects exposed to, actively infected with, or recovered from COVID-19. A freely available public database, intended as a resource for researchers studying the immune response to SARS-CoV-2, is where the repertoires were released. The samples were drawn from two sources: the first 160 participants of the ongoing ImmuneRACE study, and 1,000 to 1,500 subjects contributed by 6 global collaborators. The sample metadata nearly always contained a de-identified subject ID, COVID-19 status, age in years and sex. Where available, HLA class I and class II types were taken from metadata supplied by the sample provider and were not determined by assay-based typing. What the research found in general, with its limitations: The quantity of clinical and demographic metadata differed by source and by participant and was supplied without curation.

Participants in the prospective study were enrolled through a virtual design, were aged roughly 18 to 100 years, and lived in 20 to 30 United States geographic areas. In the prospective study, cohorts were assigned on the basis of participant-reported clinical history obtained from a screening survey and a study questionnaire. For ImmuneRACE Cohort 3, a participant was defined as recovered based on two consecutive negative NP/OP PCR tests, clearance by a healthcare professional, or resolution of symptoms. In the prospective study, mobile phlebotomists collected whole blood, serum and a nasopharyngeal or oropharyngeal swab from each participant. Additional blood draws and questionnaires over an approximately 2-month period could optionally be provided by prospective study participants. Before DNA extraction, prospective study blood samples were shipped either frozen or at room temperature.

The sample comprised PBMCs or T cells enriched from blood (not recorded which). The V gene is TRBV12-5 and the J gene is TRBJ1-2; 8 nucleotides in the junction match TRBD1. This TCR was sampled from a man younger than 30 who had recovered from COVID-19. The nucleotide sequence reads TGTGCTAGTGGCTCTCAGGGACAGGCGAGGGGCTATGGCTACACCTTC. Translated, it reads CASGSQGQARGYGYTF.